The next 27 T cell receptor beta chains were all read from a single sample in a study of neurological immune-mediated disorders. TCRdb re-called the 5' RACE reads with MiXCR, one entry per CDR3 protein. The sample yields tens of thousands of distinct CDR3 sequences, around a tenth seen once. Sequencing input: PBMCs. All receptors come from a man between 45 and 60 years old in good health.

Comment on this clonotype: One end of the junction fails to match germline, which may point to a read error. The V and J genes are TRBV5-1 and TRBJ2-1, with D tentatively TRBD1 (6 bases). Germline V gene sequence: CDR1 SGHRS, CDR2 YFSETQ. The CDR3 consists of 15 residues. The CDR3 loop is CDSSPAGEGGNEQFF. CDR3 sequence (DNA): TGCGACAGCAGCCCTGCAGGGGAAGGGGGCAATGAGCAGTTCTTC.

Relative to its sample, this clonotype is medium-sized. The junction departs from germline at one end; a sequencing error may be responsible. This chain connects TRBV5-1 to TRBJ1-1; no clear D gene. The germline CDR1 and CDR2 sequences are SGHRS and YFSETQ. The CDR3 spans 13 residues. The CDR3 DNA reads as TGTGCCAGCAGTTTAGCGGGGAACACTGAAGCTTTCTTT. Translated, it gives CASSLAGNTEAFF.

This clonotype was seen a few times. The chain links TRBV7-9 to TRBJ2-2; the D is unclear. CDR1 and CDR2 from the germline V gene are SEHNR and FQNEAQ (reference sequence). The CDR3 contains 14 residues. With 1 base removed from V and 0 bases from J, the gap between germline ends came to 3 bases. CDR3 DNA: TGTGCCAGCAGCTTAGTTACGAACACCGGGGAGCTGTTTTTT. This translates into CASSLVTNTGELFF.

This clonotype was counted only a few times. This may be a read error: a much more frequent sequence differs by one nucleotide. The final CDR3 position lacks the conserved phenylalanine or tryptophan, pointing to a likely read error. This chain uses TRBV5-1 with TRBJ1-2, with D perhaps matching TRBD1 (6 bases). V lost 0 bases to trimming and J lost 4 bases, with 10 bases between them. Germline CDR1 and CDR2: SGHRS and YFSETQ. CDR3 length: 14 residues. In nucleotides, the CDR3 is TGCGCCAGCAGCTTGGGACAGGACCGCTATGGCTACACCATC. Translating it yields CASSLGQDRYGYTI.

The sample holds many counts of this clonotype. The rearrangement links TRBV6-5 to TRBJ2-4, with no clear D. Germline assignment: CDR1 MNHEY and CDR2 SVGAGI. The CDR3 runs to 14 residues. Trimming shortened V by 2 bases and J by 6 bases, and 11 bases separated the two germline ends. This chain's CDR3 is CASSYAGGANIQYF. CDR3 bases: TGTGCCAGCAGTTACGCTGGTGGTGCAAACATTCAGTACTTC.

This clonotype was detected many times. The chain links TRBV5-1 to TRBJ2-1; 9 positions match TRBD2. This CDR3 spans 16 amino acids. CDR1 SGHRS and CDR2 YFSETQ come from the germline V gene. The ends lost 0 bases at V and 1 base at J; junction bases unmatched: 2. CDR3 in DNA: TGCGCCAGCAGCTTGGCCAGCGGGGGGTCCTACAATGAGCAGTTCTTC. It yields the protein CASSLASGGSYNEQFF.

This clonotype was counted many times. The rearrangement links TRBV7-8 to TRBJ1-5; D is unclear. The V gene's germline CDR1 is SGHVS and CDR2 FQNEAQ. The CDR3 has 15 residues. V dropped 1 base and J dropped 5 bases, with 12 bases sitting between them. CDR3 in DNA: TGTGCCAGCAGCTTAGGGACGGTGGCGGATCAGCCCCAGCATTTT. This codes for CASSLGTVADQPQHF.

This clonotype has just a few counts. The chain couples TRBV12-5 to TRBJ2-3; D is uncertain. Trimming stripped 2 bases from V and 3 bases from J, with 3 bases between. Germline CDR1 reads LGHNT; CDR2 reads FRNRAP. The CDR3 sequence is 12 residues long. The CDR3, as DNA: TGTGCTAGTGGTTTGACGACAGATACGCAGTATTTT. It yields the protein CASGLTTDTQYF.

This clonotype was seen ten or more times. This rearrangement joins TRBV20-1 to TRBJ2-4, with D unclear. CDR3 length equals 13 residues. The V and J ends lost 6 bases and 2 bases respectively, with 11 bases between them. Germline values: CDR1 DFQATT, CDR2 SNEGSKA (reference sequence). Here the CDR3 DNA reads TGCAGTGCCACCCACGACACCAAAAACATTCAGTACTTC. It specifies CSATHDTKNIQYF.

This clonotype was seen many times. V is TRBV11-2 and J is TRBJ2-1; D is unclear. CDR1 and CDR2 (germline): SGHAT, FQNNGV. V dropped 6 bases and J dropped 0 bases, with 12 bases sitting between them. This CDR3 is 15 amino acids long. The CDR3 DNA is TGTGCCAGCAGGAACCCGGAGAGCTCCTACAATGAGCAGTTCTTC. This encodes CASRNPESSYNEQFF.

This clonotype was detected ten times or more. This rearrangement joins TRBV2 to TRBJ2-7; 12 nucleotides line up with TRBD2. Trimming at V came to 6 bases and at J to 2 bases, leaving 5 bases not matched to a gene. This CDR3 has 15 amino acids. Germline assignment: CDR1 SNHLY and CDR2 FYNNEI. CDR3 DNA sequence: TGTGCCAGCAGCCTGAGGACTAGCGGGGCCTACGAGCAGTACTTC. Its translation: CASSLRTSGAYEQYF.

This clonotype was seen many times. This chain links TRBV12-5 with TRBJ1-2; D is unresolved. The germline V gene has CDR1 LGHNT and CDR2 FRNRAP. This CDR3 comprises 16 residues. Trimming left V 4 bases short and J 4 bases short, with 19 bases between. The CDR3 DNA reads TGTGCTAGTGGTTCGTCGACGGGCCGGGATGGCTATGGCTACACCTTC. Protein product: CASGSSTGRDGYGYTF. Based on the CDR3 plus reference TRBV12-5 and TRBJ1-2, the full variable domain is DARVTQTPRHKVTEMGQEVTMRCQPILGHNTVFWYRQTMMQGLELLAYFRNRAPLDDSGMPKDRFSAEMPDATLATLKIQPSEPRDSAVYFCASGSSTGRDGYGYTFGSGTRLTVV.

With regard to this clonotype: It may be a read error: a sequence one base away is much more abundant. J is TRBJ1-1 and V is TRBV7-9; no clear D gene. The CDR3 extends over 14 amino acids. Germline values: CDR1 SEHNR, CDR2 FQNEAQ (reference sequence). The CDR3 reads CASSLSNVNTEAYF. The CDR3 nucleotides read TGTGCCAGCAGCTTATCAAACGTGAACACTGAAGCTTACTTT. Supplemented by reference TRBV7-9 and TRBJ1-1, the full variable domain reads DTGVSQNPRHKITKRGQNVTFRCDPISEHNRLYWYRQTLGQGPEFLTYFQNEAQLEKSRLLSDRFSAERPKGSFSTLEIQRTEQGDSAMYLCASSLSNVNTEAYFGQGTRLTVV.

This clonotype was recorded at least ten times. The V and J genes are TRBV5-1 and TRBJ2-7, with D possibly being TRBD2 (5 bases). Per germline, CDR1 SGHRS and CDR2 YFSETQ. Trimming took 3 bases from V and 5 from J, leaving 18 bases between them. The CDR3 is 15 amino acids. CDR3 nucleotide sequence: TGCGCCAGCAGCTCCCTCACGGGGAGCAGCGACGAGCAGTACTTC. It specifies CASSSLTGSSDEQYF.

This clonotype was seen repeatedly, ten times or more. The chain recombines TRBV20-1 with TRBJ2-1; 11 nucleotides match TRBD2. Per germline, CDR1 DFQATT and CDR2 SNEGSKA (reference sequence). V shed 1 base and J 7 bases; nucleotides not matched to a gene: 3. This CDR3 spans 14 amino acids. CDR3 sequence: CSARVRTSGNEQFF. CDR3 nucleotide sequence: TGCAGTGCTAGAGTCAGGACTAGCGGGAATGAGCAGTTCTTC.

This clonotype was recorded at least ten times. The J gene is TRBJ2-3, the V gene TRBV5-1; D unclear. This CDR3 spans 14 amino acids. Per germline, CDR1 SGHRS and CDR2 YFSETQ. V lost 0 bases, J lost 6 bases, and 11 bases lay in between. The CDR3 DNA follows: TGCGCCAGCAGCTTGGAAAGGACCCCGGATACGCAGTATTTT. It yields the protein CASSLERTPDTQYF.

Many counts were recorded for this clonotype. The chain uses TRBV5-1 and TRBJ1-1; D call uncertain. Between the trimmed V and J ends, which lost 2 bases and 1 base, there was a span of 6 bases. The CDR3 sequence is 13 residues long. From germline, CDR1 is SGHRS and CDR2 YFSETQ. The CDR3 DNA reads as TGCGCCAGCAGCTTTACGGAGAACACTGAAGCTTTCTTT. Translated: CASSFTENTEAFF.

In its sample, this clonotype was seen many times. The chain uses TRBV20-1 and TRBJ1-1; D might be TRBD1 (5 bases). The germline V and J ends were trimmed by 6 bases and 8 bases, with 19 bases remaining between them. CDR1 and CDR2 (germline): DFQATT, SNEGSKA (reference sequence). The CDR3 extends over 13 amino acids. CDR3 coding DNA: TGCAGTGCCCAAGATGGGGGAAGGGGCGAAGCTTTCTTT. Its translation: CSAQDGGRGEAFF.

This clonotype was recorded at least ten times. The gene calls are TRBV28 and TRBJ2-4; 9 bases are a match to TRBD2. The V gene end was trimmed by 2 bases and the J gene end by 2 bases; junction bases not matched to a gene: 7. CDR3 length: 17 amino acids. Germline assignment: CDR1 MDHEN and CDR2 SYDVKM. The CDR3 loop reads CASSLIGGRASKNIQYF. CDR3 coding DNA: TGTGCCAGCAGTTTAATTGGCGGGAGGGCCTCCAAAAACATTCAGTACTTC.

At least ten counts were recorded for this clonotype. V gene TRBV9 combines with J gene TRBJ2-3, with D perhaps assigned TRBD1 or TRBD2 (6 bases each). The CDR3 has 16 residues. V lost 2 bases and J lost 2, with 15 bases in between. The V gene's germline CDR1 is SGDLS and CDR2 YYNGEE. Written as DNA, the CDR3 is TGTGCCAGCAGCGTCACAGGGACTTCACACACAGATACGCAGTATTTT. This codes for CASSVTGTSHTDTQYF.

Many counts were recorded for this clonotype. J is TRBJ1-1 and V is TRBV12-3 or TRBV12-4, with D perhaps TRBD1 (6 bases). The V gene lost 2 bases and the J gene lost 10 bases, with 17 bases spanning the gap. The length of the CDR3 is 14 residues. CDR3 in DNA: TGTGCCAGCAGTTTAAGGGGGTTTAGGGGAGGAGCTTTCTTT. As protein: CASSLRGFRGGAFF.

This clonotype turned up a few times. J is TRBJ2-1 and V is TRBV7-6; possibly TRBD2 for D (5 bases). CDR3 length equals 15 residues. V dropped 11 bases and J dropped 3 bases, with 20 bases sitting between them. CDR1 is SGHVS and CDR2 is FNYEAQ in the germline V gene. The CDR3 spells CASSAMVANYNEQFF. The CDR3 coding sequence is TGTGCCTCCTCCGCAATGGTAGCGAACTACAATGAGCAGTTCTTC. Together with reference TRBV7-6 and TRBJ2-1, the CDR3 gives the full variable domain: GAGVSQSPRYKVTKRGQDVALRCDPISGHVSLYWYRQALGQGPEFLTYFNYEAQQDKSGLPNDRFSAERPEGSISTLTIQRTEQRDSAMYRCASSAMVANYNEQFFGPGTRLTVL.

The rearrangement joins TRBV12-3 or TRBV12-4 to TRBJ2-3; TRBD1 is a possible D gene (6 bases). V lost 1 base and J 0 bases, leaving 20 bases between the germline ends. The CDR3 runs 19 residues. The CDR3, as DNA: TGTGCCAGCAGTTTAGTGAGGGGGTCGAGGAGAGATAGCACAGATACGCAGTATTTT. Translating gives CASSLVRGSRRDSTDTQYF.

This clonotype was observed at least ten times. The V and J genes are TRBV7-2 and TRBJ2-1, with a possible D match to TRBD2 (7 bases). The CDR3 sequence is 17 residues long. V dropped 5 bases and J dropped 0 bases, with 17 bases sitting between them. Germline CDR1 reads SGHTA; CDR2 reads FQGNSA. The CDR3 DNA follows: TGTGCCAGCAGCCTGGGAAGGGGGGGTAGCTCCTACAATGAGCAGTTCTTC. Protein product: CASSLGRGGSSYNEQFF.

The table lists this clonotype with many counts. The CDR3 loop reads CSVEWTASDTQYF. The CDR3 DNA follows: TGCAGCGTTGAATGGACAGCGTCAGATACGCAGTATTTT. This chain connects TRBV29-1 to TRBJ2-3; maybe TRBD1 (6 bases). The germline V gene has CDR1 SQVTM and CDR2 ANQGSEA. The CDR3 runs 13 residues. V lost 2 bases and J 4 bases, leaving 10 bases between the germline ends.

This clonotype was recorded many times. The rearrangement uses TRBV20-1 and TRBJ2-3, with TRBD2 identical over 10 bases. After removal of 7 bases from V and 4 bases from J, the junction contained 5 bases not matched to a gene. Germline values: CDR1 DFQATT, CDR2 SNEGSKA (reference sequence). The CDR3 is 13 amino acids. DNA of the CDR3: TGCAGTGGGCTAGCGGGGGCCCCAGATACGCAGTATTTT. Amino acid sequence: CSGLAGAPDTQYF.

In its sample, this clonotype was seen many times. This chain links TRBV27 with TRBJ1-5; D is unresolved. CDR3 size: 15 residues. V was shortened by 6 bases and J by 4 bases, with 16 bases between the two germline ends. CDR1 is MNHEY, CDR2 SMNVEV, per germline (reference sequence). CDR3 in amino acids: CASSPKLDGNQPQHF. The CDR3 DNA sequence: TGTGCCAGCAGCCCGAAACTGGACGGAAATCAGCCCCAGCATTTT.